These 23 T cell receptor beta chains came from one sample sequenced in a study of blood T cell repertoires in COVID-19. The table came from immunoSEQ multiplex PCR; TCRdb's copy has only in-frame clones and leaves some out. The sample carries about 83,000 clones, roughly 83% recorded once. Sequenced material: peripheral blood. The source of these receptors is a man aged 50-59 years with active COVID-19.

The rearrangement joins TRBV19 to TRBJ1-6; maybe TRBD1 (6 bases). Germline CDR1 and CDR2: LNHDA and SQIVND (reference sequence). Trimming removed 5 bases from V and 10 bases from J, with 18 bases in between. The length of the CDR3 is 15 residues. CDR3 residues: CASSEGVRVGSPLHF. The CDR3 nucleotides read TGTGCCAGTAGTGAGGGGGTAAGGGTTGGCTCACCCCTCCACTTT.

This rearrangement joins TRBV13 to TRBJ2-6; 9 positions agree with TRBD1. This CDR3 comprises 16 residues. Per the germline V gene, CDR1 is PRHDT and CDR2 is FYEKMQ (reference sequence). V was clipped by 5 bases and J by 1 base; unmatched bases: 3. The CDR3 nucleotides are TGTGCCAGCAGCGAAGGGACAGGGTCTGGGGCCAACGTCCTGACTTTC. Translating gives CASSEGTGSGANVLTF.

The CDR3 loop reads CASSLVPGEEKLFF. CDR3 DNA: TGTGCCAGCAGCTTAGTTCCAGGGGAGGAAAAACTGTTTTTT. This chain joins TRBV7-8 and TRBJ1-4; perhaps TRBD1 as D (6 bases). The germline CDR1 and CDR2 sequences are SGHVS and FQNEAQ. Trimming pared 1 base from V and 8 bases from J, leaving 11 bases between. The CDR3 consists of 14 residues.

The CDR3 loop is CASSLLAGGDTQYF. CDR3 coding DNA: TGTGCCAGCTCACTTTTAGCGGGAGGAGATACGCAGTATTTT. V gene TRBV18 combines with J gene TRBJ2-3; the match to TRBD2 covers 10 bases. V shed 4 bases, J shed 5 bases, and the junction held 3 bases outside the gene matches. The CDR3 is made up of 14 amino acids. Germline V lookup: CDR1 KGHSH, CDR2 LQKENI.

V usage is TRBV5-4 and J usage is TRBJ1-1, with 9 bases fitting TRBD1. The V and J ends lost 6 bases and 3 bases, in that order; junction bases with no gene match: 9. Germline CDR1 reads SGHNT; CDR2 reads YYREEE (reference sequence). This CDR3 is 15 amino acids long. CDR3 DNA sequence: TGTGCCAGCAACCCGACAGGGGGGCGTGACACTGAAGCTTTCTTT. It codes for CASNPTGGRDTEAFF.

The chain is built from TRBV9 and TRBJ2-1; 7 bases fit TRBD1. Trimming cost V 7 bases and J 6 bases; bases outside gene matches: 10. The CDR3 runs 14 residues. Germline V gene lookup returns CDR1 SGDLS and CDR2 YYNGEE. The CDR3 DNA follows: TGTGCCAGCTCCTCGGAACAGGGGCCCAATGAGCAGTTCTTC. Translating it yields CASSSEQGPNEQFF.

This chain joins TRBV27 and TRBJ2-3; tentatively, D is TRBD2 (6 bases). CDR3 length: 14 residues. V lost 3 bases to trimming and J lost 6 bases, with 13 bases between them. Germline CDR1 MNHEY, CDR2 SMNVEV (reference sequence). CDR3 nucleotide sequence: TGTGCCAGCAGTTTTAGGGACTCTGGGGATACGCAGTATTTT. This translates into CASSFRDSGDTQYF.

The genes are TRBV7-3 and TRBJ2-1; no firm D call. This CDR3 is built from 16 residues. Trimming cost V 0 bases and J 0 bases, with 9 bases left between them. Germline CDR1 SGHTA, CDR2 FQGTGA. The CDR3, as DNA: TGTGCCAGCAGCTTAACGGGCGATCCCTCCTACAATGAGCAGTTCTTC. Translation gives CASSLTGDPSYNEQFF. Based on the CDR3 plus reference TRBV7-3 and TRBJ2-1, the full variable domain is GAGVSQTPSNKVTEKGKYVELRCDPISGHTALYWYRQSLGQGPEFLIYFQGTGAADDSGLPNDRFFAVRPEGSVSTLKIQRTERGDSAVYLCASSLTGDPSYNEQFFGPGTRLTVL.

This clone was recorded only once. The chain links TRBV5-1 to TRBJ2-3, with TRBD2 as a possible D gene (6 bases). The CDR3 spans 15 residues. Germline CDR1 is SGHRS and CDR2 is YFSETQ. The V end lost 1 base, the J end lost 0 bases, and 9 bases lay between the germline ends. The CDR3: CASSLTSGSTDTQYF. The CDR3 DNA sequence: TGCGCCAGCAGCTTGACGAGCGGGAGCACAGATACGCAGTATTTT.

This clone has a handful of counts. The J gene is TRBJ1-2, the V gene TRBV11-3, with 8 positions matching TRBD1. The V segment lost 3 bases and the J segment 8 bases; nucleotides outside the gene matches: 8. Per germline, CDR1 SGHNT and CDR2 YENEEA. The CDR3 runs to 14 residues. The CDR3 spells CASSLDGQGIGYTF. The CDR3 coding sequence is TGTGCCAGCAGCTTGGACGGACAGGGAATAGGCTACACCTTC.

The CDR3 sequence is CASSLFVGKGTGELFF. CDR3 DNA sequence: TGTGCCAGCAGTTTATTCGTCGGGAAGGGCACCGGGGAGCTGTTTTTT. The chain joins TRBV28 to TRBJ2-2, with a weak D call TRBD2 (5 bases). This CDR3 has 16 residues. Trimming pared 1 base from V and 4 bases from J, leaving 13 bases between. CDR1 is MDHEN and CDR2 is SYDVKM in the germline V gene.

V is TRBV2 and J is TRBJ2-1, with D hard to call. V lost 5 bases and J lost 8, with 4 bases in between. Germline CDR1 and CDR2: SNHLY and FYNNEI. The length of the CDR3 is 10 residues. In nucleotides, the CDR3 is TGTGCCAGCAGTTCTTATGAGCAGTTCTTC. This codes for CASSSYEQFF.

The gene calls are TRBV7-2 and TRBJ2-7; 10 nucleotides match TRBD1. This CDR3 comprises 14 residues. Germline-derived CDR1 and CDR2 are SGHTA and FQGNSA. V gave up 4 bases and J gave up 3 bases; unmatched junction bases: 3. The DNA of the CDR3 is TGTGCCAGCAGCTCCCGGACAGGGGGCTACGAGCAGTACTTC. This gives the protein CASSSRTGGYEQYF.

This CDR3 is CASSEGQGSNYGYTF. CDR3 in DNA: TGTGCCAGCAGCGAGGGACAGGGGTCTAACTATGGCTACACCTTC. The rearrangement links TRBV7-2 to TRBJ1-2; 10 bases match TRBD1. The J segment lost 0 bases and the V segment lost 5 bases, leaving 3 bases of the junction unmatched. Germline-derived CDR1 and CDR2 are SGHTA and FQGNSA. The CDR3 consists of 15 residues.

The CDR3, as DNA: TGTGCCAGCAGCTTAAGTCCGTACAATGAGCAGTTCTTC. It encodes CASSLSPYNEQFF. The chain combines TRBV7-3 with TRBJ2-1; unclear D gene. V was cut by 1 base and J by 4 bases, with 5 bases left in between. CDR1 and CDR2 (germline): SGHTA, FQGTGA. The CDR3 runs to 13 residues.

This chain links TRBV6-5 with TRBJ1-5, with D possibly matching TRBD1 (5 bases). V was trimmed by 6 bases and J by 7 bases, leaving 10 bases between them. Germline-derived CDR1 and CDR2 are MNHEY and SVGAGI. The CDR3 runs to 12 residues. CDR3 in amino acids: CASRAGRQPQHF. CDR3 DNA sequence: TGTGCCAGCAGGGCAGGGCGGCAGCCCCAGCATTTT.

Here the CDR3 reads CASRLEIAGGPVETQYF. Here the CDR3 DNA reads TGTGCCAGCAGACTTGAGATAGCGGGAGGGCCGGTGGAGACCCAGTACTTC. The V call is TRBV3-1 (or the pseudogene TRBV3-2), the J call TRBJ2-5; 11 bases align to TRBD2. Germline V gene lookup returns CDR1 LGHDT and CDR2 YNNKEL (reference sequence). Trimming cost V 6 bases and J 5 bases; bases outside gene matches: 14. The CDR3 totals 17 residues.

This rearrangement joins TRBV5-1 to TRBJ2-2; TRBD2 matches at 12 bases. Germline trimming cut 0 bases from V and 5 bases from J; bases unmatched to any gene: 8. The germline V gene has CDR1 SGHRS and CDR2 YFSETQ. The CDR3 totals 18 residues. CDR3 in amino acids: CASSLAPTSGRATGELFF. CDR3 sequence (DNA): TGCGCCAGCAGCTTGGCCCCGACTAGCGGGAGAGCTACCGGGGAGCTGTTTTTT.

The CDR3 DNA reads TGTGCCAGCAGTGAGCCGGGACAGGTCAATTCACCCCTCCACTTT. Translated: CASSEPGQVNSPLHF. This chain links TRBV6-1 with TRBJ1-6; TRBD1 aligns across 8 bases. This CDR3 spans 15 amino acids. Germline assignment: CDR1 MNHNS and CDR2 SASEGT. After removal of 3 bases from V and 7 bases from J, the junction contained 5 bases not matched to a gene.

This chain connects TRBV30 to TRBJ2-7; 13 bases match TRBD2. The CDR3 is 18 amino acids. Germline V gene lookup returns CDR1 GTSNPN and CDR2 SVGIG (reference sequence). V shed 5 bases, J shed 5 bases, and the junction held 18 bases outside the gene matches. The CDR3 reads CAWANTSGRAQEAHEQYF. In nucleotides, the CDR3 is TGTGCCTGGGCCAATACTAGCGGGAGGGCCCAGGAAGCCCACGAGCAGTACTTC.

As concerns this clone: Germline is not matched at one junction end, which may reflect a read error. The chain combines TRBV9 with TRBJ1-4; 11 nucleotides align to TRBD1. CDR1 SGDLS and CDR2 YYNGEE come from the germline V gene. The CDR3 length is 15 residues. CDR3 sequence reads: CASSFLGQGARLRDF. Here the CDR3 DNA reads TGTGCCAGCAGCTTCTTAGGACAGGGGGCGCGTCTGCGGGATTTT. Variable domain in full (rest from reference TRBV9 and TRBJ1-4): DSGVTQTPKHLITATGQRVTLRCSPRSGDLSVYWYQQSLDQGLQFLIQYYNGEERAKGNILERFSAQQFPDLHSELNLSSLELGDSALYFCASSFLGQGARLRDFGSGTQLSVL.

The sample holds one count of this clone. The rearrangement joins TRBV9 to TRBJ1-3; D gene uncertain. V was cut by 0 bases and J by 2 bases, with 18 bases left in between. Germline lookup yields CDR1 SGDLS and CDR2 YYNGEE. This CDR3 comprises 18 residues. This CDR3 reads CASSVGAAEQITGNTIYF. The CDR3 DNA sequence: TGTGCCAGCAGCGTAGGGGCAGCTGAACAAATAACTGGAAACACCATATATTTT.

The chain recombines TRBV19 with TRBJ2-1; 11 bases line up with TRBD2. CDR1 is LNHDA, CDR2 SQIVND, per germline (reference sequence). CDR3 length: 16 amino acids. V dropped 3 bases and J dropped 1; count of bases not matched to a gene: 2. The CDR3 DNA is TGTGCCAGTAGTATGTGGACTAGCGGGTCCTACAATGAGCAGTTCTTC. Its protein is CASSMWTSGSYNEQFF.